This T cell receptor (beta chain) was identified during a study of blood T cells in healthy people across ages. In regard to this clonotype: The antigen is unknown.

A sample-barcoded 5' primer and a J-beta primer mix were used in a second PCR of about 6 to 12 cycles. Any given sample supplied a minimum of 2.5 million CDR3-containing paired-end reads. TCRdb recomputed calls from the 5' RACE reads with MiXCR, one row per CDR3 protein. The sample lists over 1,300,000 distinct CDR3 sequences; 59% were seen once. Each sample used at least 6 million PBMCs. Broader study findings: In the absence of known donor CMV status, changes in expanded clonotypes were possibly confounded. When one million T cells were used, diversity estimates were thought to be underestimates.

V lost 0 bases, J lost 5 bases, and 11 bases lay in between. Germline V CDR1 and CDR2: LGHNA, YSLEER. The CDR3 runs to 15 residues. Sequencing input: blood. The chain couples TRBV4-3 to TRBJ2-1; no clear D. The receptor comes from a man younger than 30 in good health. The DNA for the CDR3 is TGCGCCAGCAGCCAAGAGTTTAACACTAACAATGAGCAGTTCTTC. The encoded protein is CASSQEFNTNNEQFF.